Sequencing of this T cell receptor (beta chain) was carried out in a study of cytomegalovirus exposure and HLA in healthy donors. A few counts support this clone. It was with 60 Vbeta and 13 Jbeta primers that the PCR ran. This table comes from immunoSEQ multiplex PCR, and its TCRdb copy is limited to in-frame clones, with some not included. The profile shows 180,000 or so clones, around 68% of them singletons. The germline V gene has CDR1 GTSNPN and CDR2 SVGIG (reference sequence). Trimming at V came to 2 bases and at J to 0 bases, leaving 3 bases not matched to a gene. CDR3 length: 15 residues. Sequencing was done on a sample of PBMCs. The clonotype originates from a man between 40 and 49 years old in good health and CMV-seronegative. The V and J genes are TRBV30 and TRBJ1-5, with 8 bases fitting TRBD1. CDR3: CAWSPGQGSNQPQHF. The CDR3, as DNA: TGTGCCTGGAGTCCAGGACAGGGTAGCAATCAGCCCCAGCATTTT.